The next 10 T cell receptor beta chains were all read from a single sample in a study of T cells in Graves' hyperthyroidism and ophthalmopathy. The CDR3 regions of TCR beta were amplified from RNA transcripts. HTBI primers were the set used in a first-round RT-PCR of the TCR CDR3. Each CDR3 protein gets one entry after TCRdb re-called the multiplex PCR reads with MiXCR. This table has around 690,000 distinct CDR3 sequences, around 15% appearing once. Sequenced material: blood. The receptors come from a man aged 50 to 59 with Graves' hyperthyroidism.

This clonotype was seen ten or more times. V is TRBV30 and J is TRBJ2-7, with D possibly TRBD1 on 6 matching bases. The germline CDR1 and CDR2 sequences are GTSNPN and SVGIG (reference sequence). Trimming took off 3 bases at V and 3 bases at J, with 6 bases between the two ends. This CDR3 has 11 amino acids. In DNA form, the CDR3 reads TGTGCCTGGAGGGACAGCTACGAGCAGTACTTC. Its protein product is CAWRDSYEQYF.

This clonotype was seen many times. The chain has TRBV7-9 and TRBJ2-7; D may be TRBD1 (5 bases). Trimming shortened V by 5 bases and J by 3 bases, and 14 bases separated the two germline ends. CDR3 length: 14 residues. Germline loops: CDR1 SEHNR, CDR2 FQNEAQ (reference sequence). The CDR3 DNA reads TGTGCCAGCAGCCCCAGGGAAGGGAACTACGAGCAGTACTTC. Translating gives CASSPREGNYEQYF.

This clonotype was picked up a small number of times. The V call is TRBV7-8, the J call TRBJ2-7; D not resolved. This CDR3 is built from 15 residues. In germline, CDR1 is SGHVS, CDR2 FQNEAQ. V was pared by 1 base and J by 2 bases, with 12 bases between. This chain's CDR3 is CASSLVLRSTYEQYF. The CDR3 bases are TGTGCCAGCAGCTTAGTTCTACGGTCAACCTACGAGCAGTACTTC.

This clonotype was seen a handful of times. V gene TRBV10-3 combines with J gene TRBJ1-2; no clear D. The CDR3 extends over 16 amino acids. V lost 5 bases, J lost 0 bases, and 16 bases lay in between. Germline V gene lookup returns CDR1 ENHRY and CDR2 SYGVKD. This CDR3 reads CAISQREPNSNYGYTF. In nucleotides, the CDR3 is TGTGCCATCAGTCAAAGGGAGCCTAACTCTAACTATGGCTACACCTTC.

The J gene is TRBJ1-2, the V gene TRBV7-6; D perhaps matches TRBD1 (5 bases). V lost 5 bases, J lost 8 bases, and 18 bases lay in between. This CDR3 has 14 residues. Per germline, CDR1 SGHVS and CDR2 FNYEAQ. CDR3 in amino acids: CASSQEGTGGGYTF. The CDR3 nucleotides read TGTGCCAGCAGCCAAGAAGGGACCGGGGGGGGCTACACCTTC.

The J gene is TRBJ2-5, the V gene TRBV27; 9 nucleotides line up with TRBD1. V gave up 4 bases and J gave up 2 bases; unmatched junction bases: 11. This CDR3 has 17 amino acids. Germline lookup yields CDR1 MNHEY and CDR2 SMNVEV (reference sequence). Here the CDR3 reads CASSSNYLGTGQETQYF. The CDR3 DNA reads TGTGCCAGCAGTTCCAATTACCTAGGGACAGGGCAAGAGACCCAGTACTTC.

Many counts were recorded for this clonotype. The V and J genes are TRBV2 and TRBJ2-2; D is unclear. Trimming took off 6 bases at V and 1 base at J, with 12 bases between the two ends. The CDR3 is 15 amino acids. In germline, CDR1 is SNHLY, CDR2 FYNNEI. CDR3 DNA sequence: TGTGCCAGCAGGGAAACTGGGATGAACACCGGGGAGCTGTTTTTT. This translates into CASRETGMNTGELFF.

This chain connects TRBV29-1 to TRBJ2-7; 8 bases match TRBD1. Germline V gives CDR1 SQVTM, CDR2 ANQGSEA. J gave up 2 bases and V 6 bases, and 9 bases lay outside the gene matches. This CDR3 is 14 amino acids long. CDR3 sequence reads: CSVKVRDRTYEQYF. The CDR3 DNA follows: TGCAGCGTGAAAGTTCGGGACAGGACCTACGAGCAGTACTTC.

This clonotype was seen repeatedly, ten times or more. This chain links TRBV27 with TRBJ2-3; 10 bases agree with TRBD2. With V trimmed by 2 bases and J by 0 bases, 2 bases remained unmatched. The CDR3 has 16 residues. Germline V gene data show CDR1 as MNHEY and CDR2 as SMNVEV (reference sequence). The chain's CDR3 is CASSLPSGSSTDTQYF. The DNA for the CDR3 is TGTGCCAGCAGTTTACCTAGCGGGAGTAGCACAGATACGCAGTATTTT.

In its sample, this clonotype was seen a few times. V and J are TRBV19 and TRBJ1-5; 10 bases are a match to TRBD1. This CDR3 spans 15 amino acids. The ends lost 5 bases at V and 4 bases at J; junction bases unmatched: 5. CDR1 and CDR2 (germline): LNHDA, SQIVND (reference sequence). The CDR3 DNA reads TGTGCCAGTAGTGTACGGGACAGGGGAAATCAGCCCCAGCATTTT. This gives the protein CASSVRDRGNQPQHF.